The 18 T cell receptor beta chains presented below share a single source sample, sequenced in a study of blood T cell repertoires in COVID-19. TCRdb keeps only in-frame clones here, not all; method: immunoSEQ multiplex PCR. This table has roughly 160,000 clones, roughly 85% appearing once. The material sequenced was PBMCs or T cells enriched from blood (not recorded which). The receptor set was obtained from a man in his sixties who had recovered from COVID-19.

The chain links TRBV24-1 to TRBJ2-1; 7 nucleotides match TRBD2. The germline V gene encodes CDR1 KGHDR and CDR2 SFDVKD. The trim removed 5 bases at V and 5 bases at J, leaving 11 bases unmatched. This CDR3 has 16 amino acids. This CDR3 reads CATSGLTSSVNNEQFF. In DNA, the CDR3 is TGTGCCACCAGTGGCCTGACTAGCTCGGTAAACAATGAGCAGTTCTTC.

The CDR3 region is CASSLIADRENEQFF. CDR3 DNA: TGCGCCAGCAGCTTGATAGCAGACCGCGAAAATGAGCAGTTCTTC. This chain joins TRBV5-1 and TRBJ2-1, with D hard to call. The CDR3 sequence is 15 residues long. The germline gives CDR1 SGHRS, CDR2 YFSETQ. Trimming took 1 base from V and 7 from J, leaving 15 bases between them.

The rearrangement links TRBV9 to TRBJ2-1; D uncertain. Germline CDR1 SGDLS, CDR2 YYNGEE. This CDR3 contains 12 residues. V was pared by 0 bases and J by 9 bases, with 7 bases between. Here the CDR3 reads CASSVDSGEQFF. Written as DNA, the CDR3 is TGTGCCAGCAGCGTAGACTCGGGTGAGCAGTTCTTC.

This clone was seen a few times. This sequence joins TRBV19 and TRBJ1-5, with D hard to call. The CDR3 is 15 residues long. V lost 3 bases and J 2 bases, leaving 11 bases between the germline ends. Germline CDR1 is LNHDA and CDR2 is SQIVND (reference sequence). CDR3 loop: CASSIGGDGNQPQHF. As DNA, the CDR3 is TGTGCCAGTAGTATCGGCGGTGATGGCAATCAGCCCCAGCATTTT.

This clone was seen many times. The chain links TRBV28 to TRBJ2-7; 10 bases line up with TRBD1. CDR1 and CDR2 from the germline V gene are MDHEN and SYDVKM. V shed 7 bases and J 4 bases; nucleotides not matched to a gene: 10. This CDR3 contains 15 residues. The CDR3 sequence: CASTPSPGQGYEQYF. The CDR3 nucleotides are TGTGCCAGCACCCCTTCGCCGGGACAGGGGTACGAGCAGTACTTC.

The chain links TRBV28 to TRBJ2-7, with TRBD2 identical over 7 bases. The V segment lost 4 bases and the J segment 6 bases; nucleotides outside the gene matches: 6. Germline CDR1 MDHEN, CDR2 SYDVKM. This CDR3 has 13 amino acids. The DNA for the CDR3 is TGTGCCAGCAGTTACCAGACTAGCAGCGAGCAGTACTTC. Translation gives CASSYQTSSEQYF.

This clone was seen only a few times. The genes are TRBV6-5 and TRBJ2-7; TRBD1 aligns across 9 bases. Germline CDR1 reads MNHEY; CDR2 reads SVGAGI. The CDR3 length is 13 residues. V lost 7 bases and J lost 5; bases outside the gene matches: 6. The CDR3 DNA follows: TGTGCCAGCACAAACAGGGGGCCGGACGAGCAGTACTTC. It yields the protein CASTNRGPDEQYF.

The chain recombines TRBV12-5 with TRBJ2-5; D unresolved. CDR1 LGHNT and CDR2 FRNRAP come from the germline V gene. CDR3 length equals 15 residues. Trimming took off 1 base at V and 1 base at J, with 10 bases between the two ends. The CDR3, as DNA: TGTGCTAGTGGTTTGGCACTGAGCCTCCAAGAGACCCAGTACTTC. This codes for CASGLALSLQETQYF. The full variable domain, its missing parts supplied by reference TRBV12-5 and TRBJ2-5, is DARVTQTPRHKVTEMGQEVTMRCQPILGHNTVFWYRQTMMQGLELLAYFRNRAPLDDSGMPKDRFSAEMPDATLATLKIQPSEPRDSAVYFCASGLALSLQETQYFGPGTRLLVL.

The chain employs TRBV14 and TRBJ1-2; 11 bases are a match to TRBD1. The V and J ends lost 0 bases and 4 bases, in that order; junction bases with no gene match: 4. The CDR3 spans 16 residues. Germline values: CDR1 SGHDN, CDR2 FVKESK. This chain's CDR3 is CASSQDPGQGVYGYTF. The CDR3 nucleotides are TGTGCCAGCAGCCAAGACCCGGGACAGGGGGTCTATGGCTACACCTTC.

CDR3 DNA sequence: TGTGCCAGCAGCCTACCTAGGACAGGGCCCATTAACACCGGGGAGCTGTTTTTT. This codes for CASSLPRTGPINTGELFF. The chain uses TRBV3-1 (or the pseudogene TRBV3-2) and TRBJ2-2, with 8 bases identical to TRBD1. The CDR3 is 18 residues long. The V and J ends lost 4 bases and 2 bases, in that order; junction bases with no gene match: 12. The germline V gene has CDR1 LGHDT and CDR2 YNNKEL (reference sequence).

J is TRBJ1-2 and V is TRBV12-3 or TRBV12-4; 9 bases align to TRBD1. After removal of 6 bases from V and 7 bases from J, the junction contained 0 bases not matched to a gene. The CDR3 contains 11 residues. The CDR3 nucleotides are TGTGCCAGCAGGGACAGGGGTGGCTACACCTTC. Amino acids: CASRDRGGYTF.

This chain connects TRBV6-1 to TRBJ1-2; perhaps TRBD1 as D (5 bases). Trimming cost V 3 bases and J 8 bases, with 13 bases left between them. The CDR3 is made up of 13 amino acids. Germline loops: CDR1 MNHNS, CDR2 SASEGT. In nucleotides, the CDR3 is TGTGCCAGCAGTGACGCGGCAGGGTGGGGCTACACCTTC. Translated, it gives CASSDAAGWGYTF.

This clone was seen only once. The chain uses TRBV28 and TRBJ1-5, with 9 bases aligning to TRBD1. J gave up 2 bases and V 5 bases, and 7 bases lay outside the gene matches. Germline V lookup: CDR1 MDHEN, CDR2 SYDVKM. The CDR3 length is 16 residues. CDR3 coding DNA: TGTGCCAGCAGTGACGACAGGGGGGGAGGCAATCAGCCCCAGCATTTT. This encodes CASSDDRGGGNQPQHF.

The chain combines TRBV11-2 with TRBJ1-1; possible D gene TRBD1, 5 bases. The germline V and J ends were trimmed by 1 base and 0 bases, with 15 bases remaining between them. The CDR3 covers 17 residues. CDR1 and CDR2 (germline): SGHAT, FQNNGV. In DNA, the CDR3 is TGTGCCAGCAGCTTAGGGACCCCGGGCAGGGTGAACACTGAAGCTTTCTTT. Amino acids: CASSLGTPGRVNTEAFF. Variable domain in full (rest from reference TRBV11-2 and TRBJ1-1): EAGVAQSPRYKIIEKRQSVAFWCNPISGHATLYWYQQILGQGPKLLIQFQNNGVVDDSQLPKDRFSAERLKGVDSTLKIQPAKLEDSAVYLCASSLGTPGRVNTEAFFGQGTRLTVV.

As to this clone: The same CDR3 arises from other DNA sequences in this sample as well. This chain connects TRBV27 to TRBJ1-5; D uncertain. The CDR3 totals 12 residues. V lost 4 bases and J 3 bases, leaving 4 bases between the germline ends. Germline loops: CDR1 MNHEY, CDR2 SMNVEV (reference sequence). The CDR3 sequence is CASSSLNQPQHF. The CDR3 DNA follows: TGTGCCAGCAGTTCCCTCAATCAGCCCCAGCATTTT.

The CDR3 DNA sequence: TGTGCCAGCAGTATGGACAGAAATCAGCCCCAGCATTTT. Residues: CASSMDRNQPQHF. The gene calls are TRBV27 and TRBJ1-5, with D possibly being TRBD1 (6 bases). Germline-derived CDR1 and CDR2 are MNHEY and SMNVEV (reference sequence). The CDR3 extends over 13 amino acids. The V and J ends lost 5 bases and 4 bases respectively, with 9 bases between them.

The genes are TRBV19 and TRBJ1-5; 9 nucleotides align to TRBD1. Germline CDR1 LNHDA, CDR2 SQIVND (reference sequence). CDR3 size: 16 residues. V shed 7 bases, J shed 4 bases, and the junction held 11 bases outside the gene matches. The CDR3 spells CASIPGQGKPNQPQHF. In DNA form, the CDR3 reads TGTGCCAGTATCCCAGGACAGGGGAAACCTAATCAGCCCCAGCATTTT.

The J gene is TRBJ1-4, the V gene TRBV10-3; 8 bases line up with TRBD1. Germline values: CDR1 ENHRY, CDR2 SYGVKD. J gave up 8 bases and V 3 bases, and 5 bases lay outside the gene matches. The CDR3 is 14 residues long. CDR3 DNA: TGTGCCATCAGTGAAGACAGGGGAGGGGAAAAACTGTTTTTT. Translated, it gives CAISEDRGGEKLFF.